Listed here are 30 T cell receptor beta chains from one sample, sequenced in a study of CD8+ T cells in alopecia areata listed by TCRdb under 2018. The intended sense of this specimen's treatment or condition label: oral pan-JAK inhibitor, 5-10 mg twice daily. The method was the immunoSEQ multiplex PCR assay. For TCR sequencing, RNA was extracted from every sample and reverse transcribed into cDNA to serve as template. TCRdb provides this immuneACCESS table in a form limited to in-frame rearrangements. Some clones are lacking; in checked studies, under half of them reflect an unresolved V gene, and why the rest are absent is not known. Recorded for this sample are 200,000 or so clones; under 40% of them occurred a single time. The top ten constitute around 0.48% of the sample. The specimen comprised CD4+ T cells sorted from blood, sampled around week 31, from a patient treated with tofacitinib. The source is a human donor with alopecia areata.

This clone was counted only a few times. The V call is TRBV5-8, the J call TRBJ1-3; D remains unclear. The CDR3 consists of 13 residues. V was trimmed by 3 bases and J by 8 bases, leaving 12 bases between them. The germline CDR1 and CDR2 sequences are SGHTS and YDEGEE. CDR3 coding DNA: TGTGCCAGCAGCTACTCAGGTGTTGACACCATATATTTT. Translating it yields CASSYSGVDTIYF.

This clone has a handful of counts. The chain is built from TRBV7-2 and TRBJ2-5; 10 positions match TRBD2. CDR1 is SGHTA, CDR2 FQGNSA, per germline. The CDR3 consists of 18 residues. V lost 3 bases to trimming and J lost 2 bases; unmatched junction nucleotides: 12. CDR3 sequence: CASSFFASGRSLQETQYF. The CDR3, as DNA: TGTGCCAGCAGCTTTTTCGCTAGCGGGAGAAGTCTGCAAGAGACCCAGTACTTC. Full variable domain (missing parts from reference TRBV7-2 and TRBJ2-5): GAGVSQSPSNKVTEKGKDVELRCDPISGHTALYWYRQSLGQGLEFLIYFQGNSAPDKSGLPSDRFSAERTGGSVSTLTIQRTQQEDSAVYLCASSFFASGRSLQETQYFGPGTRLLVL.

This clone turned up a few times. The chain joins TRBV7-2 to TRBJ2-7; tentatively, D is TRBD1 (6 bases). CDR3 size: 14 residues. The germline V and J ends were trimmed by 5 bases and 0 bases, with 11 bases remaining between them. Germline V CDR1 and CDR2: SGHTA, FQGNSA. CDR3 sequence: CASSPQDSSYEQYF. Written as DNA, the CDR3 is TGTGCCAGCAGCCCACAGGACAGCTCCTACGAGCAGTACTTC.

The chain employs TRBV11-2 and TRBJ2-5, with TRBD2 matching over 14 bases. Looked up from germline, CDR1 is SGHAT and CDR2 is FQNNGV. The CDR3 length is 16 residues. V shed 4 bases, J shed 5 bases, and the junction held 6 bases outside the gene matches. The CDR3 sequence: CASSSRLAGGSETQYF. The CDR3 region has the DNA TGTGCCAGCAGCTCAAGACTAGCGGGAGGGAGTGAGACCCAGTACTTC.

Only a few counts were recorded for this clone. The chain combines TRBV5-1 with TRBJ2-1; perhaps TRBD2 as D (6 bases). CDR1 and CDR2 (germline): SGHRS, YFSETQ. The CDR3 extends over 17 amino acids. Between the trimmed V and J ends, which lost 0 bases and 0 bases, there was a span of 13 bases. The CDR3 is CASSLDPIGSSYNEQFF. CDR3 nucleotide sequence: TGCGCCAGCAGCTTGGATCCCATCGGGAGCTCCTACAATGAGCAGTTCTTC.

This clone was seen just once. Here the CDR3 DNA reads TGCGCCAGCAGCTTGTTGGCTAGCGGGGGGAGATACAATGAGCAGTTCTTC. Its protein product is CASSLLASGGRYNEQFF. This chain connects TRBV5-1 to TRBJ2-1, with TRBD2 matching over 11 bases. Trimming took 1 base from V and 4 from J; bases not matched to a gene: 7. CDR1 is SGHRS, CDR2 YFSETQ, per germline. This CDR3 comprises 17 residues.

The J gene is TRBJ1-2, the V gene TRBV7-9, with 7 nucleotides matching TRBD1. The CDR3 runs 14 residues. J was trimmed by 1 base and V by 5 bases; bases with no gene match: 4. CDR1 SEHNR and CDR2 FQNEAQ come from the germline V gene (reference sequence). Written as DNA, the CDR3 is TGTGCCAGCAGCACTCAGGGGGTTAACTATGGCTACACCTTC. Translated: CASSTQGVNYGYTF.

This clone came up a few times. The CDR3 is CASSPWDRVGEQYF. The CDR3 DNA follows: TGTGCCAGCAGCCCTTGGGACAGGGTAGGCGAGCAGTACTTC. The chain links TRBV7-6 to TRBJ2-7, with 9 bases fitting TRBD1. Germline V CDR1 and CDR2: SGHVS, FNYEAQ. The CDR3 is 14 residues long. J was trimmed by 6 bases and V by 5 bases; bases with no gene match: 8.

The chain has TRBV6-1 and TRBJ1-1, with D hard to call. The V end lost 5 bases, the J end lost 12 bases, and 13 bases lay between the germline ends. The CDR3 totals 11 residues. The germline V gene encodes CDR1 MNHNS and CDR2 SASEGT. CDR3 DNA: TGTGCCAGCAGTAGACCGGGGAGTCCTTTCTTT. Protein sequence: CASSRPGSPFF.

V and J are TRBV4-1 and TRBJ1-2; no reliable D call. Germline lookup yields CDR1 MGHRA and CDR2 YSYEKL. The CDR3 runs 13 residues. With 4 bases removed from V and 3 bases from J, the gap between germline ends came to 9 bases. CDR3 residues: CASSPPGHYGYTF. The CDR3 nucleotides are TGCGCCAGCAGCCCCCCCGGGCACTATGGCTACACCTTC.

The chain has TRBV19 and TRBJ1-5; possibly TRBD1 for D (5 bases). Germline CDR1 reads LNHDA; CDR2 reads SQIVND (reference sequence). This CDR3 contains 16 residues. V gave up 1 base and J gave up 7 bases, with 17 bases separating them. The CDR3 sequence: CASSIASSGAEQPQHF. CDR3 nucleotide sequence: TGTGCCAGTAGTATAGCCTCTTCCGGGGCGGAGCAGCCCCAGCATTTT.

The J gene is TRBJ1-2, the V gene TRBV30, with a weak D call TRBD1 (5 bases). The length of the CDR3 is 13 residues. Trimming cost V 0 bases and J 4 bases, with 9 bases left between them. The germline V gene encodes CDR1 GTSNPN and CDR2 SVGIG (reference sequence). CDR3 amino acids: CAWSVRGGYGYTF. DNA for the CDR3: TGTGCCTGGAGTGTGCGGGGCGGCTATGGCTACACCTTC.

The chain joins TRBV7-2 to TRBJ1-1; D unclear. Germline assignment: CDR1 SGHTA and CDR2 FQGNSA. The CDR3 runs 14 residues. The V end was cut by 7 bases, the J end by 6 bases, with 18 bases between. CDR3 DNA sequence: TGTGCCAGCATTCACCGAAGAACGGATCCTGAAGCTTTCTTT. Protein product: CASIHRRTDPEAFF.

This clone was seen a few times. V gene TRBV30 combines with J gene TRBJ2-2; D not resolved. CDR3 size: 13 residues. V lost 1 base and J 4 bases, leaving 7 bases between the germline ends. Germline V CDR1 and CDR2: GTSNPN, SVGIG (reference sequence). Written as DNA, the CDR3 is TGTGCCTGGAGTGATGGAGTCACCGGGGAGCTGTTTTTT. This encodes CAWSDGVTGELFF.

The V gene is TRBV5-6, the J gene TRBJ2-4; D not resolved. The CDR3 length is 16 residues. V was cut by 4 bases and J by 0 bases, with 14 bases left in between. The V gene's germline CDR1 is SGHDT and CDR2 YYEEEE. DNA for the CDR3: TGTGCCAGCAGCCCCCAAGAAGCACTAGCCAAAAACATTCAGTACTTC. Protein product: CASSPQEALAKNIQYF.

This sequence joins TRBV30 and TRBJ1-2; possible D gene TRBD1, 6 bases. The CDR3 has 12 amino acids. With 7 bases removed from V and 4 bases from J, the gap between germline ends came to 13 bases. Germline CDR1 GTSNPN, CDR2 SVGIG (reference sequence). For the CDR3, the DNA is TGTGCCTCCATCCAGGGGAGCTATGGCTACACCTTC. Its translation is CASIQGSYGYTF.

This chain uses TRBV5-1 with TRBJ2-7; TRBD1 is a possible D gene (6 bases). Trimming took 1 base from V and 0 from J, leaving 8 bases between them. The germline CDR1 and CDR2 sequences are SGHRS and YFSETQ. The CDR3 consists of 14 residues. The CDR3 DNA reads TGCGCCAGCAGCTTGCAGGGGCACTCCTACGAGCAGTACTTC. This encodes CASSLQGHSYEQYF.

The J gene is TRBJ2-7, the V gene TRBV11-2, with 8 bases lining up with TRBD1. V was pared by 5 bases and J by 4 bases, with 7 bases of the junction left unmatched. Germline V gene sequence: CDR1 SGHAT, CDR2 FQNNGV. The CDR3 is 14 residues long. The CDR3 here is CASSKIQGDYEQYF. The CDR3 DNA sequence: TGTGCCAGCAGCAAAATACAGGGGGATTACGAGCAGTACTTC.

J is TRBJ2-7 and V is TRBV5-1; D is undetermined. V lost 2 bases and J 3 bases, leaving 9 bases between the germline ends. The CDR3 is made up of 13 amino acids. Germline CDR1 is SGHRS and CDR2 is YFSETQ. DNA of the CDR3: TGCGCCAGCAGCTTTGGCTCCTACTACGAGCAGTACTTC. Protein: CASSFGSYYEQYF.

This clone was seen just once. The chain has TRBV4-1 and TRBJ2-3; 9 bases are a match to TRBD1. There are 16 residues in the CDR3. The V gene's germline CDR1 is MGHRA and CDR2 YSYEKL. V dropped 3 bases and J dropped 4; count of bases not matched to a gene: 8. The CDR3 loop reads CASSHPTGGGSDTQYF. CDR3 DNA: TGCGCCAGCAGCCATCCCACAGGGGGCGGGTCAGATACGCAGTATTTT.

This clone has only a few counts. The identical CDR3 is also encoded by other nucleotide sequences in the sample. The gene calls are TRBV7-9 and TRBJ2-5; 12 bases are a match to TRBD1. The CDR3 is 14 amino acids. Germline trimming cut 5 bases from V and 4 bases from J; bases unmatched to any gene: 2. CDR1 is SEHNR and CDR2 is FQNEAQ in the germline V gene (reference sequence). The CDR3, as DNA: TGTGCCAGCAGCCTGGGACAGGGGGCAGAGACCCAGTACTTC. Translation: CASSLGQGAETQYF.

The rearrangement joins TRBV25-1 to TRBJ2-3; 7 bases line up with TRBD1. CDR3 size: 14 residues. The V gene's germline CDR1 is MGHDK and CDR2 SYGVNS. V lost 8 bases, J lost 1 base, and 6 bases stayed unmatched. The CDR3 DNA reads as TGTGCCAGCGCGAGGGGGCTGGGCACAGATACGCAGTATTTT. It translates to CASARGLGTDTQYF.

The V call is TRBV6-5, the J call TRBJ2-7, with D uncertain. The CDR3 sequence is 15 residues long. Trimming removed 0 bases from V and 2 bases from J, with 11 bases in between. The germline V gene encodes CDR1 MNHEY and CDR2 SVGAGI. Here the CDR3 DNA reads TGTGCCAGCAGTTACTCGGCAGACTTAACCTACGAGCAGTACTTC. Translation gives CASSYSADLTYEQYF.

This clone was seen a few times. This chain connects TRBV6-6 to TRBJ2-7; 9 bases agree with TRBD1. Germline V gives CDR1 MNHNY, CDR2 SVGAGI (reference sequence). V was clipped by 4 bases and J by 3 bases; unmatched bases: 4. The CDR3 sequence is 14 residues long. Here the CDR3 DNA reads TGTGCCAGCAGTTCGGCGGGACAGGGCTACGAGCAGTACTTC. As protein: CASSSAGQGYEQYF.

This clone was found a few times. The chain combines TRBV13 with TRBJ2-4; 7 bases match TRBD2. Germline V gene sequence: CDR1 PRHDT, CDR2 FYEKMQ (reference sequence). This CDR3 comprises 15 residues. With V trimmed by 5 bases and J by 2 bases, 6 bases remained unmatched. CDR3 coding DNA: TGTGCCAGCAGCAATATGCGGGGGACCAAAAACATTCAGTACTTC. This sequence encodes CASSNMRGTKNIQYF.

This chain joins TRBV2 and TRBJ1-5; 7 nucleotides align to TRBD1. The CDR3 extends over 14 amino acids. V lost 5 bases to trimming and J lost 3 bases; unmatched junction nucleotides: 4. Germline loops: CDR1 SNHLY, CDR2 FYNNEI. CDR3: CASSKQGLNQPQHF. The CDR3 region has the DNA TGTGCCAGCAGTAAACAGGGGCTCAATCAGCCCCAGCATTTT.

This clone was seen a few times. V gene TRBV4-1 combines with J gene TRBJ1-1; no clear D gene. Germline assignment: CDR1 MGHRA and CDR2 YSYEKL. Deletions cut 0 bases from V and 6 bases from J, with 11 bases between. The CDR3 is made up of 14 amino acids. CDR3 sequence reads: CASSQENLMPEAFF. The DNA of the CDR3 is TGCGCCAGCAGCCAAGAAAACCTGATGCCTGAAGCTTTCTTT.

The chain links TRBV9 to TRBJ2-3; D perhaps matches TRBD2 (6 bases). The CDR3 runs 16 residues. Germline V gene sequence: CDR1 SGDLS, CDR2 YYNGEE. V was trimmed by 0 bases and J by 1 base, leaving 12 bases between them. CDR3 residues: CASSVAGRGGTDTQYF. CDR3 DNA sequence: TGTGCCAGCAGCGTAGCAGGGCGGGGTGGCACAGATACGCAGTATTTT.

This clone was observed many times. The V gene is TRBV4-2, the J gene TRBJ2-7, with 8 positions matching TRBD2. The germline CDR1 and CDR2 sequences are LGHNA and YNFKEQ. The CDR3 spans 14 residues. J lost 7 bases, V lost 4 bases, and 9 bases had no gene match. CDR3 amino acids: CASSPTRGVREQYF. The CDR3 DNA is TGTGCCAGCAGCCCGACGCGGGGGGTGCGGGAGCAGTACTTC.

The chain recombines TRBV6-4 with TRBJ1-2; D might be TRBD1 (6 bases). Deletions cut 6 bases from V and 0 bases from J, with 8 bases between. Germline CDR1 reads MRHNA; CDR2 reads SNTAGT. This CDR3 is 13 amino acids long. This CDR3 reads CASRAGANYGYTF. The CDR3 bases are TGTGCCAGCAGGGCAGGGGCTAACTATGGCTACACCTTC.